These 27 T cell receptor beta chains originate from one sample sequenced in a study of vaccination and CD4 T cells after COVID-19. Oncomine TCR Beta short-read sequencing was applied to DNA from cultured CD4+ T cells. Via MiXCR, TCRdb re-called the PCR reads, giving one row per CDR3 protein. The repertoire includes some 11,000 distinct CDR3 sequences, under 30% of them detected once, and 20% to 30% sits in the top ten. These receptors lack a known antigen. Treatment given: roughly 10-day PBMC culture with coronavirus spike peptide pools or control peptides (ViraFEST assay). Sequenced: cultured CD4+ T cells from blood. These receptors were taken from a human donor with COVID-19.

The V and J genes are TRBV24-1 and TRBJ2-5; 7 bases are a match to TRBD1. The CDR3 contains 13 residues. Per the germline V gene, CDR1 is KGHDR and CDR2 is SFDVKD. V was clipped by 4 bases and J by 5 bases; unmatched bases: 3. In nucleotides, the CDR3 is TGTGCCACCAGTGAGACAGGGCTGGAGACCCAGTACTTC. Translating it yields CATSETGLETQYF.

The V gene is TRBV19, the J gene TRBJ2-7; 8 bases map to TRBD1. J lost 2 bases, V lost 7 bases, and 7 bases had no gene match. CDR1 LNHDA and CDR2 SQIVND come from the germline V gene (reference sequence). This CDR3 is 14 amino acids long. This CDR3 reads CASTRGQGPYEQYF. Here the CDR3 DNA reads TGTGCCAGTACCCGCGGACAGGGTCCCTACGAGCAGTACTTC.

This clonotype has only a few counts. The chain joins TRBV12-3 or TRBV12-4 to TRBJ1-6; D gene unclear. The V and J ends lost 4 bases and 10 bases respectively, with 14 bases between them. This CDR3 is 14 amino acids long. In DNA, the CDR3 is TGTGCCAGCAGTTCGGCCCTTTCCCCATCACCCCTCCACTTT. Amino acids: CASSSALSPSPLHF.

This clonotype was counted a few times. This sequence joins TRBV12-3 or TRBV12-4 and TRBJ1-5; TRBD1 aligns across 8 bases. V dropped 5 bases and J dropped 6; count of bases not matched to a gene: 9. The CDR3 is 15 residues long. The CDR3 is CASSPAGGMVQPQHF. DNA for the CDR3: TGTGCCAGCAGTCCAGCAGGGGGCATGGTTCAGCCCCAGCATTTT.

This clonotype came up a few times. The CDR3 DNA follows: TGTGCCAGCAGTTTATCTGACCAAGCAGAGCGGGGCTACACCTTC. It yields the protein CASSLSDQAERGYTF. The chain links TRBV27 to TRBJ1-2, with D unresolved. CDR1 is MNHEY, CDR2 SMNVEV, per germline (reference sequence). This CDR3 contains 15 residues. V shed 0 bases and J shed 8 bases, with 16 bases lying between them.

This clonotype is labeled medium-sized. V and J are TRBV27 and TRBJ1-5, with TRBD1 matching over 11 bases. The CDR3 loop spans 15 amino acids. Per the germline V gene, CDR1 is MNHEY and CDR2 is SMNVEV (reference sequence). V shed 0 bases, J shed 7 bases, and the junction held 2 bases outside the gene matches. The chain's CDR3 is CASSLSGTGGQPQHF. CDR3 sequence (DNA): TGTGCCAGCAGTTTATCCGGGACAGGGGGGCAGCCCCAGCATTTT.

The V gene is TRBV21-1, the J gene TRBJ2-3; TRBD2, as called in the table, went unchecked against the DNA. TRBV21-1 has pseudogene status. CDR3 length: 16 residues. CDR3 nucleotide sequence: TGTGCCAGCCCGTGGGCTCGGGGCCCAGGCACAGATACGCAGTATTTT. It specifies CASPWARGPGTDTQYF.

The rearrangement joins TRBV5-5 to TRBJ2-7; D is possibly TRBD2 (7 bases). The CDR3 has 13 residues. The ends were cut back, 4 bases at V and 5 bases at J, with 13 bases in the middle. The germline V gene has CDR1 SGHKS and CDR2 YYEKEE (reference sequence). CDR3 coding DNA: TGTGCCAGCAGCGTAGGCGGGGGCCACGAGCAGTACTTC. The encoded protein is CASSVGGGHEQYF.

This clonotype came up a few times. CDR3 amino acids: CASSYGSDWNYGYTF. CDR3 coding DNA: TGTGCCAGCAGTTACGGCAGCGACTGGAACTATGGCTACACCTTC. This sequence joins TRBV6-5 and TRBJ1-2; D gene unclear. The CDR3 has 15 amino acids. Germline V gene lookup returns CDR1 MNHEY and CDR2 SVGAGI. The ends were cut back, 2 bases at V and 2 bases at J, with 12 bases in the middle.

Here the CDR3 reads CASSPNGVGGYSNSPLHF. CDR3 bases: TGCGCCAGCAGCCCCAACGGAGTAGGGGGCTACTCGAATTCACCCCTCCACTTT. The chain combines TRBV23-1 with TRBJ1-6; 7 bases are a match to TRBD1. TRBV23-1 is labeled an ORF, and its function is uncertain. V dropped 6 bases and J dropped 7; count of bases not matched to a gene: 18. The CDR3 is made up of 18 amino acids.

For this clonotype: This sequence may be a read error, since a much larger clone differs from it by one base. The rearrangement links TRBV15 to TRBJ1-5, with D perhaps matching TRBD1 (5 bases). Germline CDR1 and CDR2: LNHNV and YYDKDF (reference sequence). The CDR3 contains 14 residues. The DNA of the CDR3 is TGTGTCACCAGCAGTGTGGGGGGGATGTGGCCCCAGCATTTT. Its translation is CVTSSVGGMWPQHF.

The chain uses TRBV20-1 and TRBJ2-5, with 10 positions matching TRBD1. Trimming at V came to 5 bases and at J to 4 bases, leaving 10 bases not matched to a gene. Germline assignment: CDR1 DFQATT and CDR2 SNEGSKA (reference sequence). The CDR3 totals 15 residues. This CDR3 reads CSAPPVDRGRETQYF. In DNA form, the CDR3 reads TGCAGTGCTCCCCCTGTAGACAGGGGGCGAGAGACCCAGTACTTC.

This chain connects TRBV20-1 to TRBJ1-6, with 7 positions matching TRBD1. The CDR3 has 13 amino acids. J lost 11 bases, V lost 8 bases, and 12 bases had no gene match. Germline CDR1 reads DFQATT; CDR2 reads SNEGSKA (reference sequence). The CDR3 DNA is TGCAGTCCTCACGACAGGGTCGGGCCACCCCTCCACTTT. Residues: CSPHDRVGPPLHF.

This clonotype was seen a handful of times. This chain joins TRBV2 and TRBJ2-2; the D gene could be TRBD1 or TRBD2 (5 bases each). Deletions cut 6 bases from V and 6 bases from J, with 17 bases between. Germline-derived CDR1 and CDR2 are SNHLY and FYNNEI. This CDR3 region has 15 residues. This CDR3 is CASRRGEGTAGELFF. The CDR3 DNA reads TGTGCCAGCAGGAGAGGGGAAGGGACGGCCGGGGAGCTGTTTTTT.

The chain has TRBV5-1 and TRBJ2-3; D is uncertain. Looked up from germline, CDR1 is SGHRS and CDR2 is YFSETQ. This CDR3 has 14 residues. Trimming removed 5 bases at V and 0 bases at J, with 10 bases between. CDR3 amino acids: CASRGGVSTDTQYF. CDR3 in DNA: TGCGCCAGCAGGGGTGGGGTTAGCACAGATACGCAGTATTTT.

This clonotype has only a few counts. This chain joins TRBV7-2 and TRBJ1-6; D is perhaps TRBD1 (6 bases). Germline CDR1 is SGHTA and CDR2 is FQGNSA. The CDR3 is 18 amino acids. With 4 bases removed from V and 0 bases from J, the gap between germline ends came to 16 bases. The CDR3 reads CASSSLLTGSSYNSPLHF. The CDR3 DNA reads as TGTGCCAGCAGCTCTCTTCTAACAGGGAGCTCCTATAATTCACCCCTCCACTTT.

The chain employs TRBV10-1 and TRBJ2-5; 8 positions agree with TRBD1. Germline V gene data show CDR1 as WNHNN and CDR2 as SYGVQD (reference sequence). The CDR3 extends over 13 amino acids. V trimming: 8 bases; J trimming: 1 base; junction bases outside the gene matches: 3. DNA for the CDR3: TGCGCCAGCCAAGACAGGGGCCAAGAGACCCAGTACTTC. This sequence encodes CASQDRGQETQYF.

This clonotype occurred a few times. The gene calls are TRBV6-1 and TRBJ1-3; D is unclear. The CDR3 is made up of 15 amino acids. V lost 6 bases to trimming and J lost 0 bases, with 12 bases between them. Germline V lookup: CDR1 MNHNS, CDR2 SASEGT. CDR3 in DNA: TGTGCCAGCAGCGGAGGGTTGAGCTCTGGAAACACCATATATTTT. It is translated as CASSGGLSSGNTIYF.

The chain carries TRBV11-1 and TRBJ1-6, with 10 bases lining up with TRBD1. V lost 5 bases to trimming and J lost 10 bases; unmatched junction nucleotides: 17. Germline assignment: CDR1 SGHAT and CDR2 FQDESV (reference sequence). This CDR3 contains 18 residues. The CDR3 DNA is TGTGCCAGCAGCCGCATGTCGGGACAGGGGTTACTCGGGTCACCCCTCCACTTT. Translation: CASSRMSGQGLLGSPLHF.

The chain has TRBV20-1 and TRBJ1-4, with D possibly TRBD1 on 5 matching bases. V shed 7 bases and J shed 8 bases, with 11 bases lying between them. The CDR3 totals 11 residues. The germline V gene encodes CDR1 DFQATT and CDR2 SNEGSKA (reference sequence). CDR3 DNA: TGCAGTGTGGCAGGGAAGGAAAAACTGTTTTTT. Residues: CSVAGKEKLFF.

As concerns this clonotype: A much larger clone differs by one base, so this may be a read error. The chain recombines TRBV20-1 with TRBJ2-7, with D perhaps matching TRBD2 (6 bases). CDR1 and CDR2 from the germline V gene are DFQATT and SNEGSKA (reference sequence). Trimming removed 0 bases at V and 4 bases at J, with 13 bases between. The CDR3 extends over 14 amino acids. CDR3 bases: TGCAGTGCTAGAGATCCGGCGGGGATGTACGAGCAGTACTTC. Translated: CSARDPAGMYEQYF.

This clonotype has only a few counts. The chain combines TRBV20-1 with TRBJ1-1; D not resolved. CDR1 is DFQATT and CDR2 is SNEGSKA in the germline V gene (reference sequence). The CDR3 consists of 13 residues. V lost 5 bases, J lost 0 bases, and 10 bases lay in between. CDR3 DNA sequence: TGCAGTGCTCCGGACCGCATGAACACTGAAGCTTTCTTT. Amino acids: CSAPDRMNTEAFF.

This clonotype was seen a few times. The CDR3 spells CASSPFLGPAINEQFF. Written as DNA, the CDR3 is TGTGCCAGCAGCCCCTTTTTGGGGCCGGCGATCAATGAGCAGTTCTTC. V gene TRBV9 combines with J gene TRBJ2-1; D is possibly TRBD1 (5 bases). Between the trimmed V and J ends, which lost 4 bases and 6 bases, there was a span of 20 bases. The CDR3 runs to 16 residues. From germline, CDR1 is SGDLS and CDR2 YYNGEE.

This chain links TRBV5-1 with TRBJ1-5, with D unresolved. This CDR3 spans 14 amino acids. Germline CDR1 and CDR2: SGHRS and YFSETQ. The ends were cut back, 0 bases at V and 4 bases at J, with 8 bases in the middle. CDR3 protein: CASSLEGGNQPQHF. The CDR3 coding sequence is TGCGCCAGCAGCTTGGAGGGAGGTAATCAGCCCCAGCATTTT.

The chain employs TRBV6-1 and TRBJ2-7; D gene unclear. The germline V and J ends were trimmed by 6 bases and 6 bases, with 9 bases remaining between them. Germline V CDR1 and CDR2: MNHNS, SASEGT. CDR3 length: 11 residues. CDR3 nucleotides: TGTGCCAGCAGGGTTAATCGCGAGCAGTACTTC. It translates to CASRVNREQYF.

This clonotype is judged medium-sized. This sequence joins TRBV7-2 and TRBJ1-2; D is ambiguous. The CDR3 runs 15 residues. V was shortened by 0 bases and J by 4 bases, with 12 bases between the two germline ends. CDR1 and CDR2 from the germline V gene are SGHTA and FQGNSA. CDR3 protein: CASSLARRQTYGYTF. CDR3 DNA: TGTGCCAGCAGCTTAGCCCGGCGGCAGACCTATGGCTACACCTTC.

J is TRBJ2-1 and V is TRBV20-1, with D perhaps TRBD2 (6 bases). The CDR3 extends over 15 amino acids. Trimming took off 2 bases at V and 0 bases at J, with 11 bases between the two ends. Germline lookup yields CDR1 DFQATT and CDR2 SNEGSKA (reference sequence). The chain's CDR3 is CSARWGRSSYNEQFF. CDR3 nucleotides: TGCAGTGCTAGATGGGGGAGGAGCTCCTACAATGAGCAGTTCTTC.